Following are 10 T cell receptor beta chains from one sample sequenced in a study of CD8 T cells in ankylosing spondylitis. TCRdb redid the calling of the 5' RACE reads with MiXCR, one entry per CDR3 protein. The sample consists of 250,000 or so distinct CDR3 sequences, about 10% of them appearing once. Source material: blood, either unsorted or a sorted T cell fraction (not recorded which). Receptors originate from a male donor with ankylosing spondylitis or in good health (not recorded which).

This clonotype was found many times. The CDR3 bases are TGTGCCAGCTCACCCGGAATAGCTAGCGGGAGCTCCTACAATGAGCAGTTCTTC. Encoded protein: CASSPGIASGSSYNEQFF. The chain couples TRBV18 to TRBJ2-1, with TRBD2 matching over 10 bases. CDR3 length equals 18 residues. Trimming at V came to 3 bases and at J to 0 bases, leaving 8 bases not matched to a gene. Germline V CDR1 and CDR2: KGHSH, LQKENI.

This clonotype was counted ten times or more. The chain uses TRBV24-1 and TRBJ2-1, with 10 bases matching TRBD2. The germline V gene has CDR1 KGHDR and CDR2 SFDVKD. This CDR3 has 14 residues. V dropped 4 bases and J dropped 11; count of bases not matched to a gene: 7. The CDR3 region has the DNA TGTGCCACCAGTGACCCCGGACTAGCGGCCCAGCAGTTCTTC. As protein: CATSDPGLAAQQFF.

This clonotype was picked up many times. V usage is TRBV20-1 and J usage is TRBJ2-1, with D unclear. Between the trimmed V and J ends, which lost 5 bases and 10 bases, there was a span of 15 bases. This CDR3 spans 12 amino acids. Germline lookup yields CDR1 DFQATT and CDR2 SNEGSKA (reference sequence). The CDR3 protein is CSALQRSLEQFF. As DNA, the CDR3 is TGCAGTGCTCTACAGAGATCCCTGGAGCAGTTCTTC.

This clonotype showed up many times. The J gene is TRBJ1-2, the V gene TRBV12-3 or TRBV12-4; TRBD1 is a possible D gene (5 bases). V was shortened by 3 bases and J by 2 bases, with 10 bases between the two germline ends. The CDR3 spans 14 residues. This CDR3 is CASSFSGGNYGYTF. CDR3 coding DNA: TGTGCCAGCAGTTTTAGTGGGGGAAACTATGGCTACACCTTC.

The CDR3 DNA is TGTGCCAGCTCACCCCAATCGGGAGATGGCTACACCTTC. It is translated as CASSPQSGDGYTF. The chain links TRBV18 to TRBJ1-2; D uncertain. CDR1 and CDR2 from the germline V gene are KGHSH and LQKENI. The V end lost 3 bases, the J end lost 6 bases, and 11 bases lay between the germline ends. This CDR3 has 13 residues.

This clonotype was counted many times. V gene TRBV25-1 combines with J gene TRBJ2-1; 10 nucleotides align to TRBD2. CDR3 length equals 15 residues. CDR1 is MGHDK and CDR2 is SYGVNS in the germline V gene. The V gene end was trimmed by 4 bases and the J gene end by 9 bases; junction bases not matched to a gene: 9. CDR3 DNA: TGTGCCAGCAGTGTACTAGCGGGACGGAAGATTGAGCAGTTCTTC. Residues: CASSVLAGRKIEQFF.

This clonotype was counted many times. The chain recombines TRBV19 with TRBJ2-7, with D perhaps matching TRBD1 (7 bases). The CDR3 spans 14 residues. The germline V gene encodes CDR1 LNHDA and CDR2 SQIVND (reference sequence). Trimming took off 0 bases at V and 3 bases at J, with 9 bases between the two ends. The CDR3 DNA reads TGTGCCAGTAGTATAGACAGGGGGGACTACGAGCAGTACTTC. Amino acid sequence: CASSIDRGDYEQYF.

There are a few counts of this clonotype. The V gene is TRBV2, the J gene TRBJ1-2; 12 bases are shared with TRBD1. The J segment lost 7 bases and the V segment lost 3 bases, leaving 6 bases of the junction unmatched. The CDR3 has 15 residues. CDR1 is SNHLY, CDR2 FYNNEI, per germline. The CDR3 sequence: CASSEGQGALVGYTF. As DNA, the CDR3 is TGTGCCAGCAGTGAGGGACAGGGGGCGTTGGTTGGCTACACCTTC. Variable domain in full (rest from reference TRBV2 and TRBJ1-2): EPEVTQTPSHQVTQMGQEVILRCVPISNHLYFYWYRQILGQKVEFLVSFYNNEISEKSEIFDDQFSVERPDGSNFTLKIRSTKLEDSAMYFCASSEGQGALVGYTFGSGTRLTVV.

This clonotype was seen ten or more times. The chain combines TRBV7-2 with TRBJ2-7, with D possibly being TRBD1 (5 bases). V lost 1 base and J 3 bases, leaving 7 bases between the germline ends. The CDR3 sequence is 13 residues long. Germline values: CDR1 SGHTA, CDR2 FQGNSA. The CDR3 loop is CASSLGGRYEQYF. The CDR3 DNA sequence: TGTGCCAGCAGCTTAGGGGGCCGCTACGAGCAGTACTTC.

This clonotype was found many times. The J gene is TRBJ2-5, the V gene TRBV5-5; no definite D call. The V end lost 1 base, the J end lost 4 bases, and 8 bases lay between the germline ends. Germline loops: CDR1 SGHKS, CDR2 YYEKEE (reference sequence). There are 13 residues in the CDR3. Written as DNA, the CDR3 is TGTGCCAGCAGCTTGAGCTCACGAGAGACCCAGTACTTC. It codes for CASSLSSRETQYF.